This T cell receptor (beta chain) was sequenced in a study of blood T cell repertoires in COVID-19. The protocol was immunoSEQ multiplex PCR, while the TCRdb copy is restricted to in-frame clones and leaves out a portion. This sample yields about 140,000 clones, of which 80% to 90% are seen a single time; over 1.5% belongs to the top ten. Between the trimmed V and J ends, which lost 2 bases and 5 bases, there was a span of 16 bases. The CDR3 covers 15 residues. Germline CDR1 is SEHNR and CDR2 is FQNEAQ (reference sequence). The source material was peripheral blood. This TCR was recovered from a woman aged 60 to 75 with acute or convalescent COVID-19. This chain uses TRBV7-9 with TRBJ2-7; the D gene is possibly TRBD2 (6 bases). The CDR3 DNA reads as TGTGCCAGCAGCTTATCCGCGTCGGGGGACCACGAGCAGTACTTC. Encoded protein: CASSLSASGDHEQYF.